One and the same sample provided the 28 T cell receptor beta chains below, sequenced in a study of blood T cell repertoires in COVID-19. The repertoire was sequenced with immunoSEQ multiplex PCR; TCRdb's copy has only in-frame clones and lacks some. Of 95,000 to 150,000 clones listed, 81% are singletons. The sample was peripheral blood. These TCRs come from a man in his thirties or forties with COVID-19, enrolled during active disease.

The CDR3 DNA reads TGCGCCAGCAGCTTGGACGGGAGGGGCTCAGATACGCAGTATTTT. It translates to CASSLDGRGSDTQYF. V usage is TRBV5-1 and J usage is TRBJ2-3, with 8 bases lining up with TRBD2. Losses at the gene ends were 0 bases for V and 4 bases for J; bases not matched to a gene: 4. This CDR3 region has 15 residues. CDR1 is SGHRS and CDR2 is YFSETQ in the germline V gene.

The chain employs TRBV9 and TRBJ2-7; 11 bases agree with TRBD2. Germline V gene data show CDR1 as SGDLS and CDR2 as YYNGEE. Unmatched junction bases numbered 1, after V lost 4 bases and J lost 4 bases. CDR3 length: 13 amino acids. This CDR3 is CASSLAGGYEQYF. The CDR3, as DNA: TGTGCCAGCAGCCTAGCGGGAGGTTACGAGCAGTACTTC.

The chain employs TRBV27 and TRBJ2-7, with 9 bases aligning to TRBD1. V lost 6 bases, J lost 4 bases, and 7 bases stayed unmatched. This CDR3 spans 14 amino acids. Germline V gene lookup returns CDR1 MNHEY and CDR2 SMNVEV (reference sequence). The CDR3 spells CASSAGTGSYEQYF. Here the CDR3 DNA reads TGTGCCAGCAGCGCCGGGACAGGGTCTTACGAGCAGTACTTC.

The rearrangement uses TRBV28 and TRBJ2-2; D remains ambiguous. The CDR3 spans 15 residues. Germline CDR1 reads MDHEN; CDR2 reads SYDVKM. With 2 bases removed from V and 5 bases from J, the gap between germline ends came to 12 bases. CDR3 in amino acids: CASSLMLGGTGELFF. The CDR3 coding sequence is TGTGCCAGCAGTTTAATGCTAGGTGGAACCGGGGAGCTGTTTTTT.

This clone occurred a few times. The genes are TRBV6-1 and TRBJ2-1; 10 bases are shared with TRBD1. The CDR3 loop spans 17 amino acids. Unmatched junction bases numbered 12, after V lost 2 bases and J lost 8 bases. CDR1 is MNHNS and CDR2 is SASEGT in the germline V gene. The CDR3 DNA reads TGTGCCAGCAGTGAAACAGGAGGGGGACAGGGGTTGGATGAGCAGTTCTTC. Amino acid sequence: CASSETGGGQGLDEQFF.

The CDR3 nucleotides read TGTGCCAGCAGTTTTTCTTCGGGGGGCGAAGCTTTCTTT. The encoded protein is CASSFSSGGEAFF. The J gene is TRBJ1-1, the V gene TRBV27, with a weak D call TRBD1 (6 bases). Deletions cut 3 bases from V and 8 bases from J, with 13 bases between. Germline V lookup: CDR1 MNHEY, CDR2 SMNVEV (reference sequence). The CDR3 spans 13 residues.

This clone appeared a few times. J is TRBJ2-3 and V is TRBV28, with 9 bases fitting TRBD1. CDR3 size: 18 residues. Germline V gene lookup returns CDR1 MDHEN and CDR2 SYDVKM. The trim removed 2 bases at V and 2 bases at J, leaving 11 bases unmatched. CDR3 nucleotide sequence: TGTGCCAGCAGTTTAGAGAGGGACAGGGTGGGGCCCACAGATACGCAGTATTTT. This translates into CASSLERDRVGPTDTQYF.

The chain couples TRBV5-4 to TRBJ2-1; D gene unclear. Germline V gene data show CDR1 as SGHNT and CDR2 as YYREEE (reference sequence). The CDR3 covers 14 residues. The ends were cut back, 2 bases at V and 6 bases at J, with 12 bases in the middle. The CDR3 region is CASSLLLPGNEQFF. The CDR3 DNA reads TGTGCCAGCAGCTTACTTCTGCCGGGCAATGAGCAGTTCTTC.

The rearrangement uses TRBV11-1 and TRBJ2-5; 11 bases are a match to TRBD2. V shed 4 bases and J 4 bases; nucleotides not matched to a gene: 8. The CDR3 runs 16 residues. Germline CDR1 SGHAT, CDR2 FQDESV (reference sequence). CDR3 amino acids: CASSSSSGGDRETQYF. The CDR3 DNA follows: TGTGCCAGCAGCTCAAGTAGCGGGGGGGACCGAGAGACCCAGTACTTC.

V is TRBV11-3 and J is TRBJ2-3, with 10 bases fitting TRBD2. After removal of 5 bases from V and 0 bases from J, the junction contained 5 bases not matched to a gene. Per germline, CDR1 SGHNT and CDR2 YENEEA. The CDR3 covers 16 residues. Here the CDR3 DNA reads TGTGCCAGCAGCCCGCGGACTAGCGGAAGCACAGATACGCAGTATTTT. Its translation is CASSPRTSGSTDTQYF.

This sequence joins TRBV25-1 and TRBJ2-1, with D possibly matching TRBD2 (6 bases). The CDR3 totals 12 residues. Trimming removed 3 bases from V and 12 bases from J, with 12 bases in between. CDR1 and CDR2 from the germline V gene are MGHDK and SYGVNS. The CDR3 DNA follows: TGTGCCAGCAGTGACGCCGCGGGACCGCAGTTCTTC. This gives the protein CASSDAAGPQFF.

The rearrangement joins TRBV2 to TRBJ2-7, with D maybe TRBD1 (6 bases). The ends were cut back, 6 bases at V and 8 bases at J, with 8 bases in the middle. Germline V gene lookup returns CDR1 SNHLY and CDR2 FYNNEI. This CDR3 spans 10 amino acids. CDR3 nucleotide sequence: TGTGCCAGCAGCTGGGGGCAGCAGTACTTC. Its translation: CASSWGQQYF.

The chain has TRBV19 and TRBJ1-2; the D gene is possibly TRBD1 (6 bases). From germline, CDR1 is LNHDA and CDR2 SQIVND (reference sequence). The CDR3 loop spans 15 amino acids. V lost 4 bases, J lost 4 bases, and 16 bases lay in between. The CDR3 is CASSTAPGGGYGYTF. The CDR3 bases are TGTGCCAGTAGTACGGCGCCGGGGGGCGGCTATGGCTACACCTTC. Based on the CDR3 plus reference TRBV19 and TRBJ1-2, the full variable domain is DGGITQSPKYLFRKEGQNVTLSCEQNLNHDAMYWYRQDPGQGLRLIYYSQIVNDFQKGDIAEGYSVSREKKESFPLTVTSAQKNPTAFYLCASSTAPGGGYGYTFGSGTRLTVV.

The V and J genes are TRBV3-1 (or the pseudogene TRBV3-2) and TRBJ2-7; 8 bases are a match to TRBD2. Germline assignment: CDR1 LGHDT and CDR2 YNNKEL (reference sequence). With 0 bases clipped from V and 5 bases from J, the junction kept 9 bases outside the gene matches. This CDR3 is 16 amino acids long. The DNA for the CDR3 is TGTGCCAGCAGCCAAGATCCCCTAGCGGGTCTGCACGAGCAGTACTTC. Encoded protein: CASSQDPLAGLHEQYF.

The CDR3 region has the DNA TGTGCCAGCAGCCAGGGACTAGCAGTCTCCTACAATGAGCAGTTCTTC. Its translation is CASSQGLAVSYNEQFF. This chain uses TRBV3-1 (or the pseudogene TRBV3-2) with TRBJ2-1, with 9 bases aligning to TRBD2. CDR1 is LGHDT and CDR2 is YNNKEL in the germline V gene (reference sequence). CDR3 size: 16 residues. V lost 3 bases, J lost 0 bases, and 3 bases stayed unmatched.

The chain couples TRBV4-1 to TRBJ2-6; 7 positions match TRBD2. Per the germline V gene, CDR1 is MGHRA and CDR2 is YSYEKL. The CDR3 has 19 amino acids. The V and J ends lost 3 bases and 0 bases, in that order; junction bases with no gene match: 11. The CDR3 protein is CASSQIGLADPSGANVLTF. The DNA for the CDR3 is TGCGCCAGCAGCCAGATCGGGCTAGCGGACCCCTCTGGGGCCAACGTCCTGACTTTC.

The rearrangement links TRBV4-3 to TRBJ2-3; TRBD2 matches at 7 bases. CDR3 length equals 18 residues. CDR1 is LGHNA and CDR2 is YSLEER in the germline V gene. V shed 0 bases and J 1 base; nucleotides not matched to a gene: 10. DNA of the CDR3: TGCGCCAGCAGCCAAGATACCCCACTAGCGCAGGGCACAGATACGCAGTATTTT. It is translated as CASSQDTPLAQGTDTQYF.

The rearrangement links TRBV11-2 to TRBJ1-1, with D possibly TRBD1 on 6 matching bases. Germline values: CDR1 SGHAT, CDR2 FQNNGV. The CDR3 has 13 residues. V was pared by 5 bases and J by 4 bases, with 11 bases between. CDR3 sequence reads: CASSQQGGTEAFF. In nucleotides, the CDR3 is TGTGCCAGCAGCCAACAGGGCGGCACTGAAGCTTTCTTT.

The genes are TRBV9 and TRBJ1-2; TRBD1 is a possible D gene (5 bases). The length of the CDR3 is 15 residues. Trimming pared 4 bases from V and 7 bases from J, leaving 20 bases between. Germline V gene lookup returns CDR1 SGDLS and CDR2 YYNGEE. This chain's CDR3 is CASSPSPGYGAGYTF. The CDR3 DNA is TGTGCCAGCAGCCCATCCCCAGGGTACGGTGCTGGCTACACCTTC.

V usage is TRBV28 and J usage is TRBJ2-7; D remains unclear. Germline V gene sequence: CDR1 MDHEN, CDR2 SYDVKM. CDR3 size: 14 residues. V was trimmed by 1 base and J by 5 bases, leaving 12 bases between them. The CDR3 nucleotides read TGTGCCAGCAGTTTATATTCCGGGTTAAACGAGCAGTACTTC. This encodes CASSLYSGLNEQYF.

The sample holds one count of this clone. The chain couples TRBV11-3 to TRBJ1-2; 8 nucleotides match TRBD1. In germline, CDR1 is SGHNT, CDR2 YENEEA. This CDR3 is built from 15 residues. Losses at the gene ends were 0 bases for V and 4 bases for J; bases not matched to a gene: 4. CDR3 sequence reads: CASSLDTGGSYGYTF. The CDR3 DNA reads TGTGCCAGCAGCTTAGATACAGGGGGAAGCTATGGCTACACCTTC.

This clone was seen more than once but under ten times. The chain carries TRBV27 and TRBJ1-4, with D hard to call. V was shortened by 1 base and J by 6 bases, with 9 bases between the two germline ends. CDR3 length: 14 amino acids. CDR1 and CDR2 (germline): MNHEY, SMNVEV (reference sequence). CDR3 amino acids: CASSLWAGDEKLFF. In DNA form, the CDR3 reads TGTGCCAGCAGTTTATGGGCAGGCGATGAAAAACTGTTTTTT.

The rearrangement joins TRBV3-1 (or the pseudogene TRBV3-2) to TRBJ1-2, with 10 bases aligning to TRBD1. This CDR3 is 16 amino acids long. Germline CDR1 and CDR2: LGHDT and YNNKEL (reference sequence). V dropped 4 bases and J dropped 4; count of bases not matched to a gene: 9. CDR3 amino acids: CASSLGPGTGVYGYTF. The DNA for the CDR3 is TGTGCCAGCAGCCTTGGTCCCGGGACAGGGGTCTATGGCTACACCTTC.

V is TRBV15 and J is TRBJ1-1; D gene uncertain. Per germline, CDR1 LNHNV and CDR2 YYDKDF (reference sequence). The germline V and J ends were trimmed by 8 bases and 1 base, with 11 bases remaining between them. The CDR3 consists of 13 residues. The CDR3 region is CATGLTENTEAFF. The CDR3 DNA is TGTGCCACCGGGTTAACAGAGAACACTGAAGCTTTCTTT.

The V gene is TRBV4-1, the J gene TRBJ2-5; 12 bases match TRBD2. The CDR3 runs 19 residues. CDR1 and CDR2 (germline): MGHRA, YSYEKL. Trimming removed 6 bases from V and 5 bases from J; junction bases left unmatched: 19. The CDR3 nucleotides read TGCGCCAGCAGAACCGGGACAGGGTCTAGCGGGAGGGCCTTTGAGACCCAGTACTTC. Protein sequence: CASRTGTGSSGRAFETQYF.

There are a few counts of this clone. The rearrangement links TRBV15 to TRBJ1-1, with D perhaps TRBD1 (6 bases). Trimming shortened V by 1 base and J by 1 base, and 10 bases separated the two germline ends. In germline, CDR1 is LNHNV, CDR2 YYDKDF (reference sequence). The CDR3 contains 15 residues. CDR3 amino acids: CATSRGGQQNTEAFF. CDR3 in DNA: TGTGCCACCAGCAGAGGAGGACAGCAGAACACTGAAGCTTTCTTT.

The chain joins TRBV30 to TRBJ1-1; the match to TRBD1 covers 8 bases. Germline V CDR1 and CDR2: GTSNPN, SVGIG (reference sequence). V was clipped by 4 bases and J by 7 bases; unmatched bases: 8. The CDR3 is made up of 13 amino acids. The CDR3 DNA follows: TGTGCCTGGACAATTGCAGGGGGCAATGAAGCTTTCTTT. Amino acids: CAWTIAGGNEAFF.

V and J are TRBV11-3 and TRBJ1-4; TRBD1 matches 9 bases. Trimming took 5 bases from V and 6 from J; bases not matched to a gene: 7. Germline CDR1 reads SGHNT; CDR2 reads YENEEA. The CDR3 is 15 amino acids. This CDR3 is CASSRGDRAYEKLFF. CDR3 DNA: TGTGCCAGCAGCCGCGGGGACAGGGCTTATGAAAAACTGTTTTTT.